This T cell receptor beta chain was found in a study of T-cell reconstitution after alpha-beta-depleted transplantation in children (dated by TCRdb to 2016 to 2017). About the study as a whole: The study quantitatively tracked T-cell immune reconstitution after TCRalphabeta/CD19-depleted allogeneic hematopoietic cell transplantation in children using TCR repertoire profiling.

Libraries came from PCR. Reads for this sample came from an Illumina HiSeq 2500. To normalize quantification of the TCRbeta repertoire, the TCR libraries were built with molecular barcoding that relied on unique molecular identifiers. TCRdb applied fastp at Q25 and MiXCR to the public reads, then kept only in-frame beta chains. CDR3 protein duplicates are merged, each entry listing the most common genes and DNA. This sample has 490,000 or so distinct CDR3 sequences in its table, and about 10% of those were observed once. Around 2% of the sample is in the top ten clones. The sample's treatment or condition, from its label and the paper: allogeneic hematopoietic cell transplantation with graft depleted of TCRalphabeta T cells and CD19 B cells. TCRalphabeta/CD19-depleted allogeneic hematopoietic cell grafts were given to the transplant recipients, all of whom were children. Sequences MDHEN (CDR1) and SYDVKM (CDR2) are obtained from the germline V gene. From cysteine to phenylalanine, the CDR3 is 15 amino acids long. The kept DNA is CDR3 alone, 45 bases in frame from the first base. V drops 6 bases and J drops 0 bases, leaving 11 bases in between.

Many counts were recorded for this clonotype. Its antigen remains unidentified. Per-base quality was not reported, and no clone a single base away is much larger than it. On the study overall, not on this receptor specifically: The apparently early alphabetaT-cell count recovery about two months after transplant was reportedly dependent on only several hundred rapidly expanded clones derived from non-depleted graft cells. In some patients, high TCRbeta diversity at day 60 was attributed to recipient T cells and intrathymic progenitors that had survived conditioning. The frequencies of hyperexpanded clones fell over the following months, and after one year, T-cell counts and TCRbeta diversity were mostly attributed to newly produced T cells.

This clonotype was sampled from a child aged 2-9 years with inherited bone marrow failure, due to receive a stem cell transplant. The rearranged chain carries TRBV28 and TRBJ2-2; the D gene is tentatively TRBD1 or TRBD2, each matching 5 bases. The sample in question was PBMCs, obtained before TCRalphabeta/CD19-depleted stem cell transplant. The CDR3 sequence is CASRGGGANTGELFF. The sequenced DNA: TGTGCCAGCAGGGGTGGGGGAGCGAACACCGGGGAGCTGTTTTTT.